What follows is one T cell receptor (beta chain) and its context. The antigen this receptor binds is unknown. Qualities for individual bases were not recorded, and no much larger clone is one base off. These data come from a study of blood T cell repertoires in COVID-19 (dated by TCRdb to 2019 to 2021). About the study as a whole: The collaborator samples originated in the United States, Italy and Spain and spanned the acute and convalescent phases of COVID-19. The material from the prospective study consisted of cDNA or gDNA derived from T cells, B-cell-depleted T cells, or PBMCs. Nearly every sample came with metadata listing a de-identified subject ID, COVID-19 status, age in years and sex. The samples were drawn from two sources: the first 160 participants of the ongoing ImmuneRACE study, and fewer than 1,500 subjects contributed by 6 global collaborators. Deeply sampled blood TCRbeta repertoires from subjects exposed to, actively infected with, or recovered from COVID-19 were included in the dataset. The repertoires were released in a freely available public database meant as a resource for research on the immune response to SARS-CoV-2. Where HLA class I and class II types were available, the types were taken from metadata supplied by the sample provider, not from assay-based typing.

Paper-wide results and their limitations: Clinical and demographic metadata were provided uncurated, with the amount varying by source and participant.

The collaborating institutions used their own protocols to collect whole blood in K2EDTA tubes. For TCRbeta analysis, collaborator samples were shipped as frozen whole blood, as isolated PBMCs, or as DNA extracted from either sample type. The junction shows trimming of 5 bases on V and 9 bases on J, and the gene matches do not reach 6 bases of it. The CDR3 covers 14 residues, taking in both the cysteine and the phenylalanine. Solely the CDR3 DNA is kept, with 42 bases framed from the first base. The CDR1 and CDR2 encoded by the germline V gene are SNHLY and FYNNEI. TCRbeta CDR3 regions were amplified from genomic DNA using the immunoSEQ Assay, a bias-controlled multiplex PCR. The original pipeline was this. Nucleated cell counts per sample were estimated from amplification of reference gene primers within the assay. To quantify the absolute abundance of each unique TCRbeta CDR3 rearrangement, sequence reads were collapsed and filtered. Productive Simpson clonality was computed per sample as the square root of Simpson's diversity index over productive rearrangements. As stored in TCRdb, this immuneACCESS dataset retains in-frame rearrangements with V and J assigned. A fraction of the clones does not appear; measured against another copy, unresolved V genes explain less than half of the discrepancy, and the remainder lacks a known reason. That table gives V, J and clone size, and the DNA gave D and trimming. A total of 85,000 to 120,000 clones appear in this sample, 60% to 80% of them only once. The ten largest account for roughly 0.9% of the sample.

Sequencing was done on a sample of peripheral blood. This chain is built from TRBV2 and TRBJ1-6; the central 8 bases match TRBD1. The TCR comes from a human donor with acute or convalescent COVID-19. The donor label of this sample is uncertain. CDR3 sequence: CASSSQGARSPLHF. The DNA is TGTGCCAGCAGTAGCCAGGGGGCACGTTCACCCCTCCACTTT.